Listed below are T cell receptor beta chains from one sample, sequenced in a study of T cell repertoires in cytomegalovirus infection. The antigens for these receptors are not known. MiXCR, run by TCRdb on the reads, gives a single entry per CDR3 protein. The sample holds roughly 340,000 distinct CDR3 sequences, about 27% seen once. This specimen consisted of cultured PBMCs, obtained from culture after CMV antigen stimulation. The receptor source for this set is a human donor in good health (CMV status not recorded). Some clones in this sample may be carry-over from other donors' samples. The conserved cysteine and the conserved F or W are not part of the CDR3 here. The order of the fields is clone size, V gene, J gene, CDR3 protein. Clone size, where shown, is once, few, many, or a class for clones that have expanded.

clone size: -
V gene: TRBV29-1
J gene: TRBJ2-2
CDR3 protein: SVPRSSGSTGELF

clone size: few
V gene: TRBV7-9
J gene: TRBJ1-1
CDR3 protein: ASSAPTGENTEAF

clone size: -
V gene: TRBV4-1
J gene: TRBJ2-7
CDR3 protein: ASSQDWAQGSYEQY

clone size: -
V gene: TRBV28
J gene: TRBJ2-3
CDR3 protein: ASSLRGSRTDTQY

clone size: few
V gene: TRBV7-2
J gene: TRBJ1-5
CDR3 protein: ASSAYRNQPQH

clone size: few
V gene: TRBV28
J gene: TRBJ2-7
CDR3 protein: ASTQAGIEQY

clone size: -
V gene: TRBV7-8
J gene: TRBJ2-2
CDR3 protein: ASSPTGREAGELF

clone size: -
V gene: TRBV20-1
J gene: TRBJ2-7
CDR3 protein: SASDRGVEQY

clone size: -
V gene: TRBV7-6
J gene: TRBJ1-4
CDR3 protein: ASRTDRGANEKLF

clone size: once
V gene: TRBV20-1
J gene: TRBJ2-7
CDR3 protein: SARPGLADYEQY

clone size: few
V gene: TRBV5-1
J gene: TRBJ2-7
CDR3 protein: ASTPGGSYEQY

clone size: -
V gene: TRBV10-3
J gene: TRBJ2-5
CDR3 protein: AISAESGRPNQETQY

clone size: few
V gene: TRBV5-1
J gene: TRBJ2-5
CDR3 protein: ASSFLDQETQY

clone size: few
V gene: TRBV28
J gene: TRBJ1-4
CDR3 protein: ASSPQGRTDNEKLF

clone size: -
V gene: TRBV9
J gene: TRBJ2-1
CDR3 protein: ASSPRTSGMSDEQF

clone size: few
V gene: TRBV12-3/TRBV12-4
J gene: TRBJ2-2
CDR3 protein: ASTLAGVGELF

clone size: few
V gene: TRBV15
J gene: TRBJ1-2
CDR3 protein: ATSVPGQGGYT

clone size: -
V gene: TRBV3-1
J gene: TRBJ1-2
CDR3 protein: ASSQVWAYGYT

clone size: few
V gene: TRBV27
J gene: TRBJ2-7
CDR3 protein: ASSLGGEGWGYEQY

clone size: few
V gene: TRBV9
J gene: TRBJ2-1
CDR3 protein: ASSVGAGMANSYNEQF

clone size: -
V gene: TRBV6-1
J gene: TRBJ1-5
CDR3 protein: ASSDGESQPQH

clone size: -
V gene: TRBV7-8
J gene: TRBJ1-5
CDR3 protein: ASSYGDLTGQPQH

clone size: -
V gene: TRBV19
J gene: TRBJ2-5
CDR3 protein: ASSSREIPYQETQY

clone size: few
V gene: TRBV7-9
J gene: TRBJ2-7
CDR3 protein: ASSGSRGQDYEQY

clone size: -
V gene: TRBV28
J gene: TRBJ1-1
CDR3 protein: ASRPDGGGTEAF

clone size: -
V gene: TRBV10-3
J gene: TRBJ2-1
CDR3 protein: AIKFESKNEQF

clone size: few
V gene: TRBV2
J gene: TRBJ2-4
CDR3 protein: ASSEILRDKKNIQY

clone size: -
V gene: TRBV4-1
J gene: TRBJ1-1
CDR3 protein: ASSRGGVAF

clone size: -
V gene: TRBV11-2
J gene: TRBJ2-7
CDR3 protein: ASSYWTGEGEQY

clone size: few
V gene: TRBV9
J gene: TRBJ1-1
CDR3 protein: ASSAGPLGPEAF

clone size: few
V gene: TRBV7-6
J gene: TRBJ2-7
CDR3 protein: ASPRGGDSYEQY

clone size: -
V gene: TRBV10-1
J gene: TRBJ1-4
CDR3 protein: ASRKDRVDNEKLF

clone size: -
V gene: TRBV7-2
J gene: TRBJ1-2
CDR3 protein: ASSFSQGSRSF

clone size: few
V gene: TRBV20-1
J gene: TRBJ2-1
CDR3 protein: SATPGLDNEQF

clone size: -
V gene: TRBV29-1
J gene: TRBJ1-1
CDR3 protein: SVTGQMNTEAF

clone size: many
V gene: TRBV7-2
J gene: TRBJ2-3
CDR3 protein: ASSGAGGTDTQY

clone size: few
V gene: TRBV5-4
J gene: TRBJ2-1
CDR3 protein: ASSLGTSDPYNEQF

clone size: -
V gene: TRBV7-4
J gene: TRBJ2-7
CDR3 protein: ASSLVRQGPYEQY

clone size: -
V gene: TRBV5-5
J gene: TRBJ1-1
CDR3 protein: ASRGDRGRGGPEAF

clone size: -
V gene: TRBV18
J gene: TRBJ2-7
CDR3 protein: ASSPPPRGLIEQY

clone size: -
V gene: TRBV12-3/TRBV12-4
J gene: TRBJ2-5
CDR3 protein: ASSSGTDRGTQY

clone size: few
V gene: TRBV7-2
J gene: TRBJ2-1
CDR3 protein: ASSLGQDEQF

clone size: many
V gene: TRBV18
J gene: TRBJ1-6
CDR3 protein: ASSLPGPNSPLH

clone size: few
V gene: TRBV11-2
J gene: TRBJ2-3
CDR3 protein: ASSLDRSADTQY

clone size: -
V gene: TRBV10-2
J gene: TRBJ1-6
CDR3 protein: ASSESGGTGFSPLH

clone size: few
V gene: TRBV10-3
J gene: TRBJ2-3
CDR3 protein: AISERDGTDTQY

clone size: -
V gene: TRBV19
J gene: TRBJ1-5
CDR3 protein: ASSIQGLGNQPQH

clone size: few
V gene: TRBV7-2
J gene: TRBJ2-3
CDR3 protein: ASSSRRGARTDTQY

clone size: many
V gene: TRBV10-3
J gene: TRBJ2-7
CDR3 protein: AISESPVGAQHEQY

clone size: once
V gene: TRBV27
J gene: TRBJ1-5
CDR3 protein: ARRPPGRLGNQPQH

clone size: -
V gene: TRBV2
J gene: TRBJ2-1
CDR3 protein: ASSEASRGFYNEQF

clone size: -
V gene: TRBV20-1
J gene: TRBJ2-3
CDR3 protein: SAASGDTQY

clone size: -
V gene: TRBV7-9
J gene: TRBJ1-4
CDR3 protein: ASSSLPGQGNLNEKLF

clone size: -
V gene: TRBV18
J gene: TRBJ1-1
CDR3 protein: ASSLTGQGERTEAF

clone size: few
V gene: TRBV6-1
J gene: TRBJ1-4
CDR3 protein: ASTTGSFNEKLF

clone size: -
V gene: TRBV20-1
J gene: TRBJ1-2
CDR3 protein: SAGQASNYGYT

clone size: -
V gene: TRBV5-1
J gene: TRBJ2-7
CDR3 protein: ASSTSGWEQY

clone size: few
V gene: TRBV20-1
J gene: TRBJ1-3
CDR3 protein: SARDGGSGNTIY